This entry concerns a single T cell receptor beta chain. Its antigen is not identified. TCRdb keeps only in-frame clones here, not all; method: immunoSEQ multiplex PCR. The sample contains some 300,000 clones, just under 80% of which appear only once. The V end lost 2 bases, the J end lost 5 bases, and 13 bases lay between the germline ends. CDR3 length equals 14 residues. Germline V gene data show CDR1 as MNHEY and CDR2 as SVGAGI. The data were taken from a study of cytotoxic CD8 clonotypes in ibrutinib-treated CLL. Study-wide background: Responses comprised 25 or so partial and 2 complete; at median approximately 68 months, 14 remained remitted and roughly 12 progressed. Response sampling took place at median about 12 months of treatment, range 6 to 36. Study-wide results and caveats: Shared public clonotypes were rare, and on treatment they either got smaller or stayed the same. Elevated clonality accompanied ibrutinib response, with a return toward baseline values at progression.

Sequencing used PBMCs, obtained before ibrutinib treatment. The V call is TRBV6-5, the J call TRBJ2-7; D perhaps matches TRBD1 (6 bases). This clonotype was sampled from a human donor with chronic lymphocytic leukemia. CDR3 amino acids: CASSYGGRGHEQYF. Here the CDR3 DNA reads TGTGCCAGCAGTTACGGGGGCAGAGGACACGAGCAGTACTTC.